The 14 T cell receptor beta chains below all came from one sample that was sequenced in a study of CD8+ T cells in alopecia areata (dated by TCRdb to 2017 to 2018). Library prep was done by the immunoSEQ multiplex PCR assay. To provide template for TCR sequencing, every sample had RNA extracted and reverse transcribed into cDNA. Imported from immuneACCESS, the table was reduced by TCRdb to in-frame sequences with V and J called. These copies leave out some clones; in studies compared against another copy, an unresolved V gene accounts for under half, and the cause of the remainder is not known. In this sample, 200,000 to 300,000 clones appear, none counted once only. The ten largest clones represent about 1.2% of the sample. Cells from mouse cutaneous lymph nodes were pooled, stained for CD4, CD8alpha, NKG2D, NKG2ACE and other markers, and then sorted on a BD Influx. The material sequenced was CD4+ T cells sorted from a lymph node. All receptors derive from a C3H/HeJ mouse with alopecia areata. This strain of mice has MHC haplotype H2-k.

This clone was recorded a few times. Germline and genes: mouse. The read stops 4 residues short of the end of the CDR3; the missing end is completed from the germline J gene. The chain combines TRBV19 with TRBJ2-7; D is possibly TRBD1 (6 bases). Trimming took off 2 bases at V and 2 bases at J, with 8 bases between the two ends. This CDR3 region has 13 residues. Germline-derived CDR1 and CDR2 are FNHDT and SITEND (reference sequence). The chain's CDR3 is CASSMGQPYEQYF. The part of the CDR3 DNA that was read is TGTGCCAGCAGTATGGGACAACCCTAT.

With respect to this clone: Gene names are mouse gene names. The missing CDR3 end, 4 residues past where the read stops, is filled in from the germline J gene. This sample includes further DNA sequences coding for the same CDR3. The chain has TRBV13-1 and TRBJ2-1, with 11 bases matching TRBD2. CDR3 length: 15 residues. Germline V CDR1 and CDR2: NSHNY, SYGAGN. V lost 3 bases to trimming and J lost 3 bases; unmatched junction nucleotides: 2. This CDR3 is CASSATGGGYAEQFF. The DNA read from the CDR3 is TGTGCCAGCAGTGCGACTGGGGGGGGCTATGCT.

With respect to this clone: Mouse gene names and germline throughout. The read stops 4 residues short of the end of the CDR3; the missing end is completed from the germline J gene. Other DNA sequences in this sample translate to the same CDR3. The chain recombines TRBV1 with TRBJ2-1; 8 bases map to TRBD1. The CDR3 contains 15 residues. Germline trimming cut 0 bases from V and 5 bases from J; bases unmatched to any gene: 3. Germline values: CDR1 NSQYPW, CDR2 LRSPGD (reference sequence). CDR3 DNA (partial): TGCACCTGCAGTGCAGACAGGGGGCCGGATGCT. It yields the protein CTCSADRGPDA. The entire CDR3 sequence reads CTCSADRGPDAEQFF.

About this clone itself: Mouse germline and gene names are used. The read comes to an end 4 residues before the CDR3 does, leaving the germline J gene to fill in the end. This rearrangement joins TRBV19 to TRBJ2-7; TRBD2 agrees at 10 bases. Trimming took 4 bases from V and 0 from J; bases not matched to a gene: 4. The CDR3 runs 15 residues. Germline V gene lookup returns CDR1 FNHDT and CDR2 SITEND (reference sequence). The CDR3 protein is CASSQTGGHSYEQYF. CDR3 DNA (partial): TGTGCCAGCAGTCAGACTGGGGGGCACTCCTAT.

The sample holds a few counts of this clone. Gene and germline names: mouse. The CDR3 is cut off 4 residues early in the read; its end comes from the germline J gene. This specimen includes other DNA sequences encoding the same CDR3. The chain is built from TRBV19 and TRBJ1-1; possible D gene TRBD1, 5 bases. Germline values: CDR1 FNHDT, CDR2 SITEND (reference sequence). Trimming took off 2 bases at V and 4 bases at J, with 12 bases between the two ends. The CDR3 is 14 residues long. Partial CDR3 DNA: TGTGCCAGCAGTATCCCCAGGGAAGGCACA. Translation: CASSIPREGT. In full, the CDR3 is CASSIPREGTEVFF.

This clone was seen a handful of times. Mouse germline and gene names are used. Sequencing ends 4 residues short of the CDR3 end; the germline J gene provides the rest. The chain employs TRBV19 and TRBJ2-5; 10 bases map to TRBD1. There are 15 residues in the CDR3. V was pared by 5 bases and J by 0 bases, with 3 bases of the junction left unmatched. Per germline, CDR1 FNHDT and CDR2 SITEND (reference sequence). CDR3 sequence reads: CASSRQGANQDTQYF. CDR3 bases read: TGTGCCAGCAGCAGACAGGGGGCTAACCAAGAC.

Notes on this clone: The germline and genes are mouse ones. With the read ending 4 residues before the CDR3 end, the germline J gene is used to fill in that end. The chain employs TRBV4 and TRBJ2-7; no reliable D call. The CDR3 contains 12 residues. Germline values: CDR1 LGHDT, CDR2 YNNKQL (reference sequence). The chain's CDR3 is CASSYRQYEQYF. The sequenced part of the CDR3 DNA is TGTGCCAGCAGCTATCGACAATAT.

This clone showed up just a few times. Mouse gene names apply. The read comes to an end 4 residues before the CDR3 does, leaving the germline J gene to fill in the end. Other DNA sequences of this sample code for an identical CDR3. V is TRBV1 and J is TRBJ2-1; 9 nucleotides align to TRBD2. CDR1 NSQYPW and CDR2 LRSPGD come from the germline V gene (reference sequence). The CDR3 loop spans 16 amino acids. V was clipped by 1 base and J by 3 bases; unmatched bases: 4. Partial CDR3 DNA: TGCACCTGCAGTGCAGTGGGGACTGGGTCCTATGCT. Amino acids: CTCSAVGTGSYA. The CDR3 in full is CTCSAVGTGSYAEQFF.

This clone was picked up a small number of times. The genes are named according to mouse. The read falls 4 residues short of the CDR3 end, and the missing part is taken from the germline J gene. This same CDR3 is encoded by further DNA sequences in the sample. The chain employs TRBV1 and TRBJ1-2; maybe TRBD1 (5 bases). CDR3 length: 15 residues. Trimming left V 3 bases short and J 0 bases short, with 11 bases between. The germline gives CDR1 NSQYPW, CDR2 LRSPGD (reference sequence). The CDR3 here is CTCSAETGANSDYTF. The part of the CDR3 DNA that was read is TGCACCTGCAGTGCGGAAACAGGTGCAAACTCC.

This clone was seen a few times. Genes here carry mouse names. The read gets to within 4 residues of the CDR3 end, and the germline J gene fills in the rest. This chain uses TRBV5 with TRBJ2-4; TRBD1 aligns across 10 bases. Germline V gives CDR1 LGHNA, CDR2 YNLKQL (reference sequence). This CDR3 is 14 amino acids long. The covered CDR3 bases are TGTGCCAGCAGCCCCGGACAGGGGGGAAAC. Amino acids: CASSPGQGGN. The CDR3, in full, reads CASSPGQGGNTLYF.

Notes on this clone: Genes and germline are mouse. Sequencing ends 4 residues short of the CDR3 end; the germline J gene provides the rest. This specimen includes other DNA sequences encoding the same CDR3. V and J are TRBV5 and TRBJ1-2, with 7 bases matching TRBD1. This CDR3 comprises 13 residues. The ends lost 4 bases at V and 2 bases at J; junction bases unmatched: 1. The germline CDR1 and CDR2 sequences are LGHNA and YNLKQL (reference sequence). The CDR3 sequence: CASSPTGNSDYTF. The CDR3 DNA, read in part, is TGTGCCAGCAGCCCGACAGGGAACTCC.

This clone was counted only a few times. Here the gene names and germline are mouse. The observed sequence ends 4 residues before the CDR3 terminus, with the missing tail filled in from the germline J gene. The chain links TRBV5 to TRBJ2-5; TRBD2 agrees at 9 bases. The CDR3 loop spans 16 amino acids. V lost 4 bases to trimming and J lost 1 base; unmatched junction nucleotides: 6. The germline V gene encodes CDR1 LGHNA and CDR2 YNLKQL (reference sequence). CDR3 bases read: TGTGCCAGCAGCCCGAGGACTGGGGCCTACCAAGAC. It specifies CASSPRTGAYQD. The whole CDR3 reads CASSPRTGAYQDTQYF.

This clone was seen a handful of times. Gene labels here are mouse ones. The DNA ends 4 residues before the CDR3 does, and the rest of the CDR3 is filled in from the germline J gene. The chain uses TRBV19 and TRBJ2-5; 12 bases are shared with TRBD2. Germline V lookup: CDR1 FNHDT, CDR2 SITEND (reference sequence). This CDR3 contains 16 residues. Partial CDR3 DNA: TGTGCCAGCAGTCCTCGACTGGGGGGGCGCGGGGAC. It codes for CASSPRLGGRGD. Given in full, the CDR3 is CASSPRLGGRGDTQYF.

This clone was detected only a few times. Here the gene names and germline are mouse. The sequenced CDR3 bases are TGTGCCAGCAGAAAAACCGGGACAGTC. It is translated as CASRKTGTV. The whole CDR3 region reads CASRKTGTVDYTF. The genes are TRBV19 and TRBJ1-2, with 7 nucleotides matching TRBD1. Sequencing ends 4 residues short of the CDR3 end; the germline J gene provides the rest. Germline CDR1 is FNHDT and CDR2 is SITEND (reference sequence). The CDR3 is 13 residues long.